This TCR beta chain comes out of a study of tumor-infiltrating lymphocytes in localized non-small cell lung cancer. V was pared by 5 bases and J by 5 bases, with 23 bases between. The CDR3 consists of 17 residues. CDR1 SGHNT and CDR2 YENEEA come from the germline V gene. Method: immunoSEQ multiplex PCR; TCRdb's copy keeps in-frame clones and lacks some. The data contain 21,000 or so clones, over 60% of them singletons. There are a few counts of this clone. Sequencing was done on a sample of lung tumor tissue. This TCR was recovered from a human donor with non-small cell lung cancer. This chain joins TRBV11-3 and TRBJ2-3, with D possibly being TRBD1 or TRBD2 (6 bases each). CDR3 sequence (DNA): TGTGCCAGCAGCCTCCAAGTTGGGGGGCGTCGGAAAGATACGCAGTATTTT. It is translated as CASSLQVGGRRKDTQYF.